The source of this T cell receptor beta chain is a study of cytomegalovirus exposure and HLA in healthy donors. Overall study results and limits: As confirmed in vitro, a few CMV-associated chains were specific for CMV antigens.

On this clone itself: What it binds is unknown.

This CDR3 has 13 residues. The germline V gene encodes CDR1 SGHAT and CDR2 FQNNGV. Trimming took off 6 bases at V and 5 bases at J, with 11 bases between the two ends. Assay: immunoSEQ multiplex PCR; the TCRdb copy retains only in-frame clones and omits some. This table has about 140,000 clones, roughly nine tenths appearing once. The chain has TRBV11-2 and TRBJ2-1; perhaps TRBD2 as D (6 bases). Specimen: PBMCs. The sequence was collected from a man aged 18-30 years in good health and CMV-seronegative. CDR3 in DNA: TGTGCCAGCAGGTCGGGAGTTAACAATGAGCAGTTCTTC. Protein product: CASRSGVNNEQFF.